The sample holds many counts of the clone carrying this T cell receptor beta chain. These data come from a study of T-cell reconstitution after alpha-beta-depleted transplantation in children. The germline CDR1 and CDR2 sequences are DFQATT and SNEGSKA (reference sequence). V gave up 8 bases and J gave up 6 bases, with 11 bases separating them. This CDR3 region has 12 residues. Unique molecular identifiers were incorporated during preparation of the TCRbeta library. TCRdb reanalysed the PCR reads using MiXCR and keeps one entry per CDR3 protein. The data contain around 200,000 distinct CDR3 sequences, roughly 7.5% of them singletons.

This chain links TRBV20-1 with TRBJ1-6; D gene uncertain. The source is a human donor who donated a stem cell graft to a child with Wiskott-Aldrich syndrome. Specimen: PBMCs from the stem cell graft donor, collected from the stem cell graft. The chain's CDR3 is CSLGRSNSPLHF. The CDR3 DNA reads as TGCAGTCTTGGACGGAGTAATTCACCCCTCCACTTT.